The sample holds many counts of the clone carrying this TCR beta chain. Its target is not known. These data originate in a study of T cell repertoires in cytomegalovirus infection. Study at large: CMV infection and matching HLA type were both indicated by public TCR beta signatures.

Findings and caveats of the study: Clonotypes of TCR beta that were HLA-C-restricted and CMV-specific dominated the ex vivo response. Using cumulative public TCR beta family frequency, the authors identified those who carried CMV together with the relevant HLA.

A single record per CDR3 protein comes from TCRdb applying MiXCR to the reads. Of roughly 250,000 distinct CDR3 sequences in the sample, more than 9% are singletons; the top ten hold under 2%. The sequencing sample was made of PBMCs. The TCR comes from a human donor in good health (CMV status not recorded). Some clones in this sample may be carry-over from other donors' samples.

DNA of the CDR3: TGTGCCAGCAGCTTTCAGAATCAGCCCCAGCATTTT. This sequence encodes CASSFQNQPQHF. The V and J genes are TRBV7-2 and TRBJ1-5, with D hard to call. Trimming took off 3 bases at V and 4 bases at J, with 4 bases between the two ends. Germline V lookup: CDR1 SGHTA, CDR2 FQGNSA. CDR3 length: 12 residues.